This T cell receptor beta chain was captured in a study of CD8+ T cells in alopecia areata. In the study overall: Patients in the treated group were given tofacitinib by mouth, 5 to 10 mg twice a day. Study findings and constraints: Scalp sample data also include resident alphabeta T cells from normal skin.

This clone was seen more than once but under ten times. Its specificity is not known. Sequence at one end of the junction differs from germline and may be a read error. Treatment of the sample: oral pan-JAK inhibitor, 5-10 mg twice daily. The germline CDR1 and CDR2 sequences are DFQATT and SNEGSKA (reference sequence). This CDR3 has 10 amino acids. Sequencing relied on a cDNA template that was reverse transcribed from extracted RNA. Measured with immunoSEQ multiplex PCR; TCRdb has only the in-frame clones, and not every one. The data contain roughly 120,000 clones, 50% to 75% of them seen just once; the ten biggest clones take up roughly 30%.

The sample in question was CD8+ T cells sorted from blood, obtained at week 4, from a patient treated with tofacitinib. The sequence was collected from a human donor with alopecia areata. V and J are TRBV20-1 and TRBJ1-2; D remains unclear. CDR3 DNA sequence: TGCAGTGCCCCGTACTACGGCTACACCTTC. Its protein is CSAPYYGYTF.